These 6 T cell receptor beta chains came from one sample sequenced in a study of neoadjuvant nivolumab and ipilimumab in lung cancer. Sequencing used immunoSEQ multiplex PCR; TCRdb keeps in-frame clones, though not all of them. The data show 8,500 to 10,000 clones, more than 70% seen once. The sample was tumor tissue, taken after neoadjuvant nivolumab, alone or with ipilimumab, at or shortly before surgery. The receptors were gathered from an adult with non-small cell lung cancer. Some clones in this sample may be carry-over from other donors' samples.

The chain couples TRBV19 to TRBJ2-7, with TRBD1 matching over 7 bases. Germline CDR1 LNHDA, CDR2 SQIVND (reference sequence). The length of the CDR3 is 11 residues. Trimming at V came to 7 bases and at J to 7 bases, leaving 4 bases not matched to a gene. The CDR3 sequence is CASTGTEEQYF. DNA for the CDR3: TGTGCCAGTACGGGGACAGAAGAGCAGTACTTC.

The J gene is TRBJ1-1, the V gene TRBV6-5; D is uncertain. The CDR3 length is 13 residues. Germline V CDR1 and CDR2: MNHEY, SVGAGI. Trimming took 10 bases from V and 0 from J, leaving 12 bases between them. CDR3 sequence reads: CATLSGLNTEAFF. In DNA, the CDR3 is TGTGCCACCCTGTCGGGATTGAACACTGAAGCTTTCTTT.

The V call is TRBV18, the J call TRBJ2-3; no firm D call. The CDR3 contains 14 residues. V lost 2 bases, J lost 1 base, and 7 bases lay in between. The germline V gene encodes CDR1 KGHSH and CDR2 LQKENI. CDR3 loop: CASSPFPGTDTQYF. CDR3 DNA: TGTGCCAGCTCACCATTCCCGGGCACAGATACGCAGTATTTT.

The chain combines TRBV5-4 with TRBJ1-1, with D perhaps TRBD1 (5 bases). Trimming took off 1 base at V and 5 bases at J, with 12 bases between the two ends. Germline V gene lookup returns CDR1 SGHNT and CDR2 YYREEE (reference sequence). The CDR3 covers 14 residues. CDR3 bases: TGTGCCAGCAGCTTGCGGGGCCGAGGTACTGAAGCTTTCTTT. Translated: CASSLRGRGTEAFF.

CDR3 sequence reads: CASSLGSRESNQPQHF. In DNA, the CDR3 is TGTGCCAGCAGCTTGGGGAGCAGGGAAAGCAATCAGCCCCAGCATTTT. The chain employs TRBV5-6 and TRBJ1-5, with a tentative D call TRBD1 (5 bases). Looked up from germline, CDR1 is SGHDT and CDR2 is YYEEEE. This CDR3 spans 16 amino acids. The germline V and J ends were trimmed by 0 bases and 1 base, with 11 bases remaining between them.

This chain links TRBV5-6 with TRBJ2-7; D remains ambiguous. The CDR3 is 12 residues long. Trimming pared 0 bases from V and 5 bases from J, leaving 6 bases between. Per germline, CDR1 SGHDT and CDR2 YYEEEE. In nucleotides, the CDR3 is TGTGCCAGCAGCTTGGGGTTGCACGAGCAGTACTTC. Amino acid sequence: CASSLGLHEQYF. Full variable domain (outside the CDR3, taken from reference TRBV5-6 and TRBJ2-7): DAGVTQSPTHLIKTRGQQVTLRCSPKSGHDTVSWYQQALGQGPQFIFQYYEEEERQRGNFPDRFSGHQFPNYSSELNVNALLLGDSALYLCASSLGLHEQYFGPGTRLTVT.